The present T cell receptor beta chain was sequenced within a study of T cell responses to AZD1222 COVID-19 vaccine. CDR1 MGHRA and CDR2 YSYEKL come from the germline V gene. The trim removed 1 base at V and 0 bases at J, leaving 10 bases unmatched. This CDR3 spans 18 amino acids. The protocol was immunoSEQ multiplex PCR, while the TCRdb copy is restricted to in-frame clones and leaves out a portion. The sample consists of fewer than 150,000 clones, about 87% of them appearing once. The chain combines TRBV4-1 with TRBJ2-7, with 9 nucleotides matching TRBD1. This sequence was found in an adult in good health. The sample was peripheral blood, taken on day 0 of AZD1222 vaccination. The chain's CDR3 is CASSQVGQGPLHSYEQYF. CDR3 sequence (DNA): TGCGCCAGCAGCCAAGTAGGACAGGGGCCCCTCCACTCCTACGAGCAGTACTTC.